This T cell receptor beta chain was observed in a study of blood T cell repertoires in COVID-19. Across the study: There were acute and convalescent COVID-19 samples, and they came from the United States, Italy and Spain. PBMCs, B-cell-depleted T cells, or T cells provided the cDNA or gDNA that made up the material.

The length of the CDR3 is 15 residues. V shed 1 base and J shed 4 bases, with 11 bases lying between them. The V gene's germline CDR1 is SEHNR and CDR2 FQNEAQ (reference sequence). Authors' analysis steps: Counts of nucleated cells, estimated from reference gene primer amplification, were obtained. The assay was immunoSEQ multiplex PCR, and TCRdb's table has in-frame clones only and misses some. The V and J calls and the clone size are those of that table, but D and trimming were determined from the DNA. This table holds about 370,000 clones, around 87% found once. This clone was found a few times. This chain connects TRBV7-9 to TRBJ1-3, with D perhaps matching TRBD1 (6 bases). Sequenced sample: peripheral blood. This TCR came from a man aged 18 to 29 with active or convalescent COVID-19. DNA of the CDR3: TGTGCCAGCAGCTTAGGGCAGGGGAGCGGAAACACCATATATTTT. It codes for CASSLGQGSGNTIYF. Full variable domain (missing parts from reference TRBV7-9 and TRBJ1-3): DTGVSQNPRHKITKRGQNVTFRCDPISEHNRLYWYRQTLGQGPEFLTYFQNEAQLEKSRLLSDRFSAERPKGSFSTLEIQRTEQGDSAMYLCASSLGQGSGNTIYFGEGSWLTVV.